This T cell receptor beta chain came from a study of neurological immune-mediated disorders. The study, taken as a whole, reports: No CDR3 amino acid sequences were shared by expanded clones across subjects, suggesting private repertoires in all groups.

Trimming took 4 bases from V and 0 from J; bases not matched to a gene: 2. CDR1 is SGHRS and CDR2 is YFSETQ in the germline V gene. The CDR3 is 14 residues long. Unsorted libraries were generated from 2 million PBMCs. These cells had been stored in RNAlater at -80 C. Every sequencing run generated in excess of 190 million TCR-beta sequences. These sequences covered 15-18 subjects. TCRdb reprocessed the 5' RACE reads via MiXCR and lists one record per CDR3 protein. The sample includes approximately 82,000 distinct CDR3 sequences, over 12% of them seen just once. This clonotype appeared many times. Its antigen is unidentified.

The receptor's source is a woman in her fifties or sixties in good health. The chain joins TRBV5-1 to TRBJ1-2; 8 bases fit TRBD1. What was sequenced was PBMCs. CDR3 DNA sequence: TGCGCCAGCAGCCTGGGACAGGCTAACTATGGCTACACCTTC. Translation gives CASSLGQANYGYTF.